These T cell receptor beta chains were read from a single sample in a study of blood T cell repertoires in COVID-19. Assay: immunoSEQ multiplex PCR; the TCRdb copy retains only in-frame clones and omits some. The table lists fewer than 350,000 clones, over 80% of them singletons, with about 4% in the top ten. The sequenced sample was PBMCs or T cells enriched from blood (not recorded which). The receptors were gathered from a woman aged 25 to 39 with acute COVID-19. Each CDR3 is given with its conserved first and last residue. Each record gives: CDR3 protein, CDR3 DNA, CDR3 length, D gene, J gene, V gene, clone size. The D gene is left open where the match is weak. Clone sizes are given selectively: once, few, many, or a class where the clone is expanded.

CDR3: CSASMVPAGVYNEQFF; DNA: TGCAGTGCTAGTATGGTTCCAGCGGGAGTATACAATGAGCAGTTCTTC; length: 16; D: TRBD2; J: TRBJ2-1; V: TRBV20-1; size: -
CDR3: CASSLQGGEQFF; DNA: TGTGCCAGCAGCTTGCAGGGTGGTGAGCAGTTCTTC; length: 12; D: -; J: TRBJ2-1; V: TRBV5-6; size: -
CDR3: CASSQVGTSGGTNTQYF; DNA: TGTGCCAGCAGCCAAGTTGGGACTAGCGGAGGGACGAATACGCAGTATTTT; length: 17; D: TRBD2; J: TRBJ2-3; V: TRBV3-1/TRBV3-2; size: -
CDR3: CASSLEGGQGIGELFF; DNA: TGTGCCAGCAGCTTAGAGGGGGGACAGGGGATCGGGGAGCTGTTTTTT; length: 16; D: TRBD1; J: TRBJ2-2; V: TRBV11-2; size: -
CDR3: CASSPTDFHGYTF; DNA: TGTGCCAGCAGTCCCACTGATTTTCACGGCTACACCTTC; length: 13; D: -; J: TRBJ1-2; V: TRBV6-5; size: once
CDR3: CASSQAQGLYSGANVLTF; DNA: TGTGCCAGCAGCCAAGCACAGGGGTTATACTCTGGGGCCAACGTCCTGACTTTC; length: 18; D: TRBD1; J: TRBJ2-6; V: TRBV3-1/TRBV3-2; size: -
CDR3: CASTQGSEFNSPLHF; DNA: TGTGCCAGCACCCAAGGATCGGAGTTTAATTCACCCCTCCACTTT; length: 15; D: -; J: TRBJ1-6; V: TRBV28; size: -
CDR3: CASSVGGGGGDEKLFF; DNA: TGTGCCAGCAGTGTTGGCGGGGGTGGGGGCGATGAAAAACTGTTTTTT; length: 16; D: -; J: TRBJ1-4; V: TRBV2; size: -
CDR3: CASSPLNVGARTEAFF; DNA: TGTGCCAGCAGCCCGCTAAACGTGGGGGCGCGGACTGAAGCTTTCTTT; length: 16; D: -; J: TRBJ1-1; V: TRBV7-9; size: few
CDR3: CASSPGLAASTDTQYF; DNA: TGTGCCAGCAGCCCGGGACTAGCGGCTAGCACAGATACGCAGTATTTT; length: 16; D: TRBD2; J: TRBJ2-3; V: TRBV28; size: -
CDR3: CASSFGLFYNEQFF; DNA: TGTGCCAGCAGCTTCGGACTCTTCTACAATGAGCAGTTCTTC; length: 14; D: -; J: TRBJ2-1; V: TRBV11-1; size: -
CDR3: CASSPSSGRPGELFF; DNA: TGTGCCAGCAGCCCCTCTAGCGGGAGGCCCGGGGAGCTGTTTTTT; length: 15; D: TRBD2; J: TRBJ2-2; V: TRBV7-2; size: -
CDR3: CASSSTGEGSDTQYF; DNA: TGTGCCAGCAGCTCGACAGGGGAGGGTTCAGATACGCAGTATTTT; length: 15; D: -; J: TRBJ2-3; V: TRBV28; size: -
CDR3: CASSQSFTGGAGKYNEQFF; DNA: TGTGCCAGCAGCCAAAGTTTTACAGGGGGGGCAGGAAAGTACAATGAGCAGTTCTTC; length: 19; D: -; J: TRBJ2-1; V: TRBV3-1/TRBV3-2; size: -
CDR3: CASSLAGTGWGDEQFF; DNA: TGCGCCAGCAGCTTGGCCGGGACAGGGTGGGGAGATGAGCAGTTCTTC; length: 16; D: TRBD1; J: TRBJ2-1; V: TRBV5-1; size: few
CDR3: CASKSSTNTGELFF; DNA: TGTGCCAGCAAATCTAGCACGAACACCGGGGAGCTGTTTTTT; length: 14; D: -; J: TRBJ2-2; V: TRBV7-6; size: -